The present T cell receptor beta chain was sequenced within a study of OX40 agonist ivuxolimab in advanced cancers. Study information: Patients were dosed with the agonistic anti-OX40 (CD134) antibody ivuxolimab. Three patients responded partially, comprising one with hepatocellular carcinoma and two with cutaneous melanoma. Study-level results: At doses 0.1 to 3.0 mg/kg, CD4+ and CD8+ clones expanded.

About this clone: Its antigen remains unidentified.

Autoimmune disease history or systemic immunosuppression led to patient exclusion. Germline trimming cut 1 base from V and 4 bases from J; bases unmatched to any gene: 12. The CDR3 consists of 17 residues. Germline-derived CDR1 and CDR2 are SGHAT and FQNNGV. Clones were sequenced by immunoSEQ multiplex PCR, and TCRdb holds only the in-frame ones, with some missing. This table holds 64,000 or so clones, 65% to 90% found once. This specimen consisted of CD4+ or CD8+ T cells sorted from blood, obtained in a trial of the OX40 agonist ivuxolimab. The sequence was collected from an adult with an advanced solid tumor such as melanoma, head and neck, liver or kidney cancer. The genes are TRBV11-2 and TRBJ2-7; 8 bases line up with TRBD1. DNA of the CDR3: TGTGCCAGCAGCTTAGGAGGTGTCAGGGGGCTGTCATACGAGCAGTACTTC. Translating it yields CASSLGGVRGLSYEQYF.